The entry that follows covers one T cell receptor (beta chain) sequence. With 0 bases removed from V and 0 bases from J, the gap between germline ends came to 11 bases. The germline gives CDR1 MNHEY, CDR2 SVGAGI. This CDR3 has 16 residues. The sample comes from a study of blood T cell repertoires in COVID-19. Background on the study: Acute-phase and convalescent COVID-19 samples originated in the United States, Italy and Spain. Sample material is recorded as cDNA or gDNA derived from T cells, B-cell-depleted T cells, or PBMCs.

In the study's own analysis: From reference gene primer amplification, estimates of nucleated cell counts were derived. Libraries were prepared by immunoSEQ multiplex PCR; TCRdb keeps only in-frame clonotypes and omits some of them. Clone size and V and J calls were adopted from that table, with D and trimming inferred from the DNA. The sample carries under 250,000 clones, around nine tenths recorded once. Sequencing was performed on peripheral blood. V gene TRBV6-5 combines with J gene TRBJ1-1, with TRBD1 as a possible D gene (6 bases). This TCR derives from a woman in her fifties or sixties who had recovered from COVID-19. The CDR3 DNA follows: TGTGCCAGCAGTTACTCGATATACAGGGTGAACACTGAAGCTTTCTTT. It specifies CASSYSIYRVNTEAFF.